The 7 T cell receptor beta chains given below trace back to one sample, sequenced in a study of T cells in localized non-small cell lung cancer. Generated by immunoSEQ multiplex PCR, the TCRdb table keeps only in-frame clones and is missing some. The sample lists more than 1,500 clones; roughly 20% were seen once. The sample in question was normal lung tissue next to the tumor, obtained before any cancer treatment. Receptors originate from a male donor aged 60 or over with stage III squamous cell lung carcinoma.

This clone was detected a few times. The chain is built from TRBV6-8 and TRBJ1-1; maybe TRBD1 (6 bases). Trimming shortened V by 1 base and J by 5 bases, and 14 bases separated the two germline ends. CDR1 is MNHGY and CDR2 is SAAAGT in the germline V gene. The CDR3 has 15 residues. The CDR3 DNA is TGTGCCAGCAGTTACTTGGAGGCTACAGGGACTGAAGCTTTCTTT. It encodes CASSYLEATGTEAFF.

The DNA for the CDR3 is TGTGCCAGCTCACAGGGACAGAACACTGAAGCTTTCTTT. Its translation: CASSQGQNTEAFF. V gene TRBV18 combines with J gene TRBJ1-1, with a weak D call TRBD1 (6 bases). Trimming took 4 bases from V and 1 from J, leaving 7 bases between them. Per the germline V gene, CDR1 is KGHSH and CDR2 is LQKENI. The CDR3 extends over 13 amino acids.

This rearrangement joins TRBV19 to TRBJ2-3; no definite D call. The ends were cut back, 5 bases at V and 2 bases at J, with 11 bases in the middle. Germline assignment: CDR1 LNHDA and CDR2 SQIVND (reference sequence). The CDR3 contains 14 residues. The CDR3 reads CASSFLSSTDTQYF. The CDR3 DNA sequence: TGTGCCAGTAGTTTTCTATCTTCCACAGATACGCAGTATTTT.

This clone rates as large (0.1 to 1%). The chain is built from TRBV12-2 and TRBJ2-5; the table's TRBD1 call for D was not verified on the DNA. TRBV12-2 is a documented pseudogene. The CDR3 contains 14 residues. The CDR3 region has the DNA TGTGCCCCCCGAGCCGACAGGGCCCAAGAGACCCAGTACTTC. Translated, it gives CAPRADRAQETQYF.

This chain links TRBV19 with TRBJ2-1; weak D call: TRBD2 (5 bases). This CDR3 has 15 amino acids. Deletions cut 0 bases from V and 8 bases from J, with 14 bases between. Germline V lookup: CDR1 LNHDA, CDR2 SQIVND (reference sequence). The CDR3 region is CASSIDLTSSYEQFF. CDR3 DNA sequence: TGTGCCAGTAGTATAGACCTCACTAGTTCCTATGAGCAGTTCTTC.

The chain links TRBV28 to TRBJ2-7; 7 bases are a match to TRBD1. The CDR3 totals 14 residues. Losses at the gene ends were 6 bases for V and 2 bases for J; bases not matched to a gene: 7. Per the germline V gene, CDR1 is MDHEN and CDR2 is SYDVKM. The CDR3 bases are TGTGCCAGCAGAGATATAGACAGGGCCTACGAGCAGTACTTC. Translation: CASRDIDRAYEQYF. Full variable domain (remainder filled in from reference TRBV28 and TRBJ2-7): DVKVTQSSRYLVKRTGEKVFLECVQDMDHENMFWYRQDPGLGLRLIYFSYDVKMKEKGDIPEGYSVSREKKERFSLILESASTNQTSMYLCASRDIDRAYEQYFGPGTRLTVT.

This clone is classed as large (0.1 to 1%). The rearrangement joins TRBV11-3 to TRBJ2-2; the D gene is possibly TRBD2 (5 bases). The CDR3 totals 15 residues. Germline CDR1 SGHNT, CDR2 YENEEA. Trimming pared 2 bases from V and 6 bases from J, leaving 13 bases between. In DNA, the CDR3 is TGTGCCAGCAGCTTAACCACTAGTGCCTCCGGGGAGCTGTTTTTT. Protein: CASSLTTSASGELFF. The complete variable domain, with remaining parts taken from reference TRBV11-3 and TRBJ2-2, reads EAGVVQSPRYKIIEKKQPVAFWCNPISGHNTLYWYLQNLGQGPELLIRYENEEAVDDSQLPKDRFSAERLKGVDSTLKIQPAELGDSAVYLCASSLTTSASGELFFGEGSRLTVL.